The 30 T cell receptor beta chains given below trace back to one sample, sequenced in a study of T cells in Graves' hyperthyroidism and ophthalmopathy. TCR beta CDR3 regions were amplified from RNA. A set of HTBI primers served as the primers for a first-round RT-PCR of the TCR CDR3. TCRdb analysed the multiplex PCR reads with MiXCR anew, one entry per CDR3 protein. The sample holds over 150,000 distinct CDR3 sequences; about 15% are singletons and the top ten take 53%. Sequences were obtained from blood. Receptors were obtained from a woman aged 45-59 years with Graves' hyperthyroidism.

Comment on this clonotype: One end of the junction is discordant with germline, which a read error may explain. The rearrangement uses TRBV30 and TRBJ1-4; D unclear. Germline V gene lookup returns CDR1 GTSNPN and CDR2 SVGIG (reference sequence). This CDR3 spans 13 amino acids. The CDR3 DNA reads TGCTGTCTTGAGGTTGCAACTAATGAAAAACTGTTTTTT. It yields the protein CCLEVATNEKLFF.

The J gene is TRBJ2-7, the V gene TRBV6-1, with unresolved D. Germline values: CDR1 MNHNS, CDR2 SASEGT. The V end lost 5 bases, the J end lost 1 base, and 21 bases lay between the germline ends. CDR3 length equals 17 residues. The CDR3 here is CASSNPQRKGRSYEQYF. As DNA, the CDR3 is TGTGCCAGCAGTAACCCCCAGAGGAAAGGACGATCCTACGAGCAGTACTTC.

This clonotype has at least ten counts. This sequence joins TRBV30 and TRBJ1-2, with D possibly TRBD1 on 6 matching bases. Looked up from germline, CDR1 is GTSNPN and CDR2 is SVGIG (reference sequence). The germline V and J ends were trimmed by 2 bases and 6 bases, with 13 bases remaining between them. The CDR3 contains 13 residues. The DNA of the CDR3 is TGTGCCTGGAGTCCGGACAGCTATAATGGCTACACCTTC. Its protein product is CAWSPDSYNGYTF.

This clonotype was observed at least ten times. The chain couples TRBV27 to TRBJ1-1, with D possibly being TRBD1 (5 bases). Germline CDR1 reads MNHEY; CDR2 reads SMNVEV (reference sequence). The V and J ends lost 2 bases and 3 bases respectively, with 10 bases between them. The CDR3 length is 14 residues. CDR3 loop: CASSLAGPHTEAFF. The CDR3 region has the DNA TGTGCCAGCAGTTTAGCAGGGCCCCACACTGAAGCTTTCTTT.

This clonotype showed up just a few times. This chain uses TRBV25-1 with TRBJ2-5; D is perhaps TRBD1 (6 bases). The germline gives CDR1 MGHDK, CDR2 SYGVNS. The germline V and J ends were trimmed by 3 bases and 0 bases, with 20 bases remaining between them. The CDR3 sequence is 18 residues long. This CDR3 reads CASSDLSPSRQDQETQYF. The CDR3 DNA follows: TGTGCCAGCAGTGATCTTAGTCCCTCAAGACAGGACCAAGAGACCCAGTACTTC.

This clonotype has a handful of counts. This chain connects TRBV12-5 to TRBJ2-7; D may be TRBD2 (10 bases). CDR3 length equals 18 residues. Germline V lookup: CDR1 LGHNT, CDR2 FRNRAP. The V end lost 4 bases, the J end lost 0 bases, and 22 bases lay between the germline ends. CDR3 in amino acids: CASGYGTGLAGGSYEQYF. For the CDR3, the DNA is TGTGCTAGTGGTTATGGGACAGGGTTAGCGGGAGGCTCCTACGAGCAGTACTTC.

There are many counts of this clonotype. The chain links TRBV28 to TRBJ1-1, with TRBD1 as a possible D gene (5 bases). CDR1 is MDHEN, CDR2 SYDVKM, per germline. The CDR3 is 15 residues long. V lost 1 base, J lost 1 base, and 10 bases lay in between. This CDR3 is CASSLYGRANTEAFF. The DNA of the CDR3 is TGTGCCAGCAGTTTATACGGCAGGGCGAACACTGAAGCTTTCTTT. Combining the CDR3 with reference TRBV28 and TRBJ1-1 gives the whole variable domain DVKVTQSSRYLVKRTGEKVFLECVQDMDHENMFWYRQDPGLGLRLIYFSYDVKMKEKGDIPEGYSVSREKKERFSLILESASTNQTSMYLCASSLYGRANTEAFFGQGTRLTVV.

This clonotype showed up many times. The chain links TRBV29-1 to TRBJ1-5; 10 positions agree with TRBD1. V was pared by 6 bases and J by 1 base, with 6 bases of the junction left unmatched. CDR1 and CDR2 from the germline V gene are SQVTM and ANQGSEA. The CDR3 is 15 amino acids. The CDR3 is CSVGDRGGSNQPQHF. CDR3 nucleotides: TGCAGCGTAGGGGACAGGGGCGGGAGCAATCAGCCCCAGCATTTT.

The table lists this clonotype with many counts. The rearrangement uses TRBV20-1 and TRBJ2-5; 12 bases align to TRBD2. This CDR3 has 15 amino acids. Germline CDR1 reads DFQATT; CDR2 reads SNEGSKA (reference sequence). The ends lost 5 bases at V and 4 bases at J; junction bases unmatched: 8. CDR3: CSAAGLAGLSETQYF. The CDR3 region has the DNA TGCAGTGCTGCCGGACTAGCGGGACTGTCAGAGACCCAGTACTTC.

This clonotype was counted many times. The V and J genes are TRBV12-3 or TRBV12-4 and TRBJ1-2, with D unresolved. This CDR3 has 17 amino acids. V was clipped by 5 bases and J by 4 bases, with 23 bases between them. Here the CDR3 reads CASSPGKLGRPLYGYTF. The DNA of the CDR3 is TGTGCCAGCAGTCCGGGAAAGCTTGGGAGGCCGCTCTATGGCTACACCTTC.

This clonotype occurred many times. The V call is TRBV10-2, the J call TRBJ1-2, with 9 positions matching TRBD1. The germline gives CDR1 WSHSY, CDR2 SAAADI. This CDR3 spans 12 amino acids. Losses at the gene ends were 10 bases for V and 6 bases for J; bases not matched to a gene: 6. The CDR3 region is CAISGTGHGYTF. The CDR3 DNA reads TGCGCCATCTCCGGGACAGGGCATGGCTACACCTTC.

This clonotype occurred many times. The chain has TRBV27 and TRBJ2-5; D may match TRBD1 or TRBD2 (6 bases each). Trimming left V 6 bases short and J 5 bases short, with 16 bases between. The CDR3 covers 14 residues. Looked up from germline, CDR1 is MNHEY and CDR2 is SMNVEV (reference sequence). The DNA of the CDR3 is TGTGCCAGCAGCCGAGACAGGAGGGGCGAGACCCAGTACTTC. Translated: CASSRDRRGETQYF.

This clonotype showed up many times. The chain employs TRBV12-3 or TRBV12-4 and TRBJ1-2; D not certain. CDR3 length: 13 residues. Trimming left V 5 bases short and J 3 bases short, with 10 bases between. CDR3 protein: CASSPDGDYGYTF. CDR3 in DNA: TGTGCCAGCAGTCCAGACGGGGACTATGGCTACACCTTC.

About this clonotype itself: This may come from a read error, since a much larger clone is one base off. This sequence joins TRBV5-1 and TRBJ1-5; D not resolved. CDR3 length: 13 amino acids. Germline V CDR1 and CDR2: SGHRS, YFSETQ. CDR3 bases: TGCGTCAGCCGAACGTCGTTCGATCAGCCCCAGCATTTT. Protein sequence: CVSRTSFDQPQHF.

This clonotype was detected ten times or more. The chain couples TRBV28 to TRBJ2-1; D gene unclear. This CDR3 is 10 amino acids long. Germline V gene lookup returns CDR1 MDHEN and CDR2 SYDVKM. V lost 3 bases to trimming and J lost 9 bases, with 3 bases between them. Written as DNA, the CDR3 is TGTGCCAGCAGTTTGGGTGAGCAGTTCTTC. Residues: CASSLGEQFF.

This clonotype occurred many times. This chain links TRBV20-1 with TRBJ2-1; TRBD2 matches at 8 bases. The CDR3 runs 16 residues. The ends lost 1 base at V and 6 bases at J; junction bases unmatched: 11. Per germline, CDR1 DFQATT and CDR2 SNEGSKA (reference sequence). The CDR3 bases are TGCAGTGCTAGAGTAGGGCAGGCGGGAGGCCCCAATGAGCAGTTCTTC. Amino acids: CSARVGQAGGPNEQFF.

Ten or more counts support this clonotype. The chain joins TRBV18 to TRBJ2-7, with TRBD1 identical over 8 bases. J was trimmed by 2 bases and V by 4 bases; bases with no gene match: 7. The CDR3 totals 15 residues. The V gene's germline CDR1 is KGHSH and CDR2 LQKENI. The CDR3 nucleotides are TGTGCCAGCTCACAGGGACAGGCTTTAACCTACGAGCAGTACTTC. As protein: CASSQGQALTYEQYF.

V gene TRBV27 combines with J gene TRBJ1-1; 9 bases agree with TRBD1. Germline V gene lookup returns CDR1 MNHEY and CDR2 SMNVEV (reference sequence). The CDR3 length is 14 residues. With V trimmed by 3 bases and J by 5 bases, 4 bases remained unmatched. CDR3 region: CASSLTGGRTEAFF. CDR3 bases: TGTGCCAGCAGTTTGACAGGGGGGAGGACTGAAGCTTTCTTT.

This clonotype turned up a few times. The chain couples TRBV27 to TRBJ2-7, with D tentatively TRBD1 (5 bases). This CDR3 has 13 amino acids. Germline V gene data show CDR1 as MNHEY and CDR2 as SMNVEV (reference sequence). V was cut by 9 bases and J by 1 base, with 13 bases left in between. CDR3 loop: CASQLQGSYEQYF. DNA of the CDR3: TGTGCCAGTCAACTCCAGGGATCCTACGAGCAGTACTTC.

This clonotype occurred many times. CDR3 sequence (DNA): TGTGCCAGCAATCCCAACCCGATTGGGGAGCTGTTTTTT. It translates to CASNPNPIGELFF. This chain uses TRBV11-2 with TRBJ2-2; D is unclear. Germline CDR1 SGHAT, CDR2 FQNNGV. Deletions cut 7 bases from V and 8 bases from J, with 14 bases between. The CDR3 loop spans 13 amino acids.

In its sample, this clonotype was seen a few times. This chain links TRBV10-3 with TRBJ2-7; a weak D match, TRBD1 (5 bases). The V end was cut by 5 bases, the J end by 5 bases, with 16 bases between. The CDR3 consists of 14 residues. From germline, CDR1 is ENHRY and CDR2 SYGVKD. CDR3 DNA sequence: TGTGCCATCAGTTGGGGCATTGCTGCGGACGAGCAGTACTTC. Amino acids: CAISWGIAADEQYF.

This clonotype showed up many times. The V call is TRBV24-1, the J call TRBJ1-5, with 9 bases aligning to TRBD1. The CDR3 spans 16 residues. Germline CDR1 and CDR2: KGHDR and SFDVKD. Unmatched junction bases numbered 8, after V lost 6 bases and J lost 3 bases. CDR3 nucleotide sequence: TGTGCCACCAGTTCCGACGGGACAGGGCTCAATCAGCCCCAGCATTTT. This codes for CATSSDGTGLNQPQHF.

This clonotype was seen many times. The rearrangement links TRBV2 to TRBJ2-5, with TRBD2 identical over 15 bases. CDR1 is SNHLY, CDR2 FYNNEI, per germline. J gave up 4 bases and V 6 bases, and 6 bases lay outside the gene matches. This CDR3 region has 16 residues. The DNA of the CDR3 is TGTGCCAGCAGCCGGACTAGCGGGAGGGGGCGAGAGACCCAGTACTTC. This codes for CASSRTSGRGRETQYF. The variable domain in full, completed from reference TRBV2 and TRBJ2-5, reads EPEVTQTPSHQVTQMGQEVILRCVPISNHLYFYWYRQILGQKVEFLVSFYNNEISEKSEIFDDQFSVERPDGSNFTLKIRSTKLEDSAMYFCASSRTSGRGRETQYFGPGTRLLVL.

To note about this clonotype: A read error is possible here, since a much larger clone lies one base away. The chain couples TRBV12-5 to TRBJ2-1, with 9 bases identical to TRBD2. The junction had 20 bases not matched to a gene; V was cut back by 0 bases and J by 11 bases. The CDR3 spans 19 residues. Germline-derived CDR1 and CDR2 are LGHNT and FRNRAP. The CDR3 loop is CASGLVSGFGGGRGNQQFF. The CDR3 coding sequence is TGTGCTAGTGGTTTGGTCTCGGGTTTCGGTGGCGGGAGGGGAAATCAGCAGTTCTTC.

Ten or more counts support this clonotype. This chain joins TRBV2 and TRBJ2-2, with 9 bases fitting TRBD1. The CDR3 has 15 amino acids. CDR1 and CDR2 (germline): SNHLY, FYNNEI. With V trimmed by 4 bases and J by 4 bases, 4 bases remained unmatched. The chain's CDR3 is CASSVVTGGTGELFF. CDR3 DNA sequence: TGTGCCAGCAGTGTCGTGACAGGGGGCACCGGGGAGCTGTTTTTT.

There are many counts of this clonotype. The CDR3 is CSAPLAGETQYF. Here the CDR3 DNA reads TGCAGCGCCCCACTAGCGGGTGAGACCCAGTACTTC. The chain couples TRBV29-1 to TRBJ2-5, with 9 positions matching TRBD2. The CDR3 runs 12 residues. CDR1 is SQVTM and CDR2 is ANQGSEA in the germline V gene. The V segment lost 7 bases and the J segment 5 bases; nucleotides outside the gene matches: 5. The whole variable domain, filled in from reference TRBV29-1 and TRBJ2-5, reads SAVISQKPSRDICQRGTSLTIQCQVDSQVTMMFWYRQQPGQSLTLIATANQGSEATYESGFVIDKFPISRPNLTFSTLTVSNMSPEDSSIYLCSAPLAGETQYFGPGTRLLVL.

This clonotype was seen a few times. The rearrangement links TRBV29-1 to TRBJ1-1; D might be TRBD1 (6 bases). Trimming shortened V by 4 bases and J by 1 base, and 13 bases separated the two germline ends. Looked up from germline, CDR1 is SQVTM and CDR2 is ANQGSEA. CDR3 length: 14 amino acids. As DNA, the CDR3 is TGCAGCGTTGGAGCGGGACACGAGAACACTGAAGCTTTCTTT. It codes for CSVGAGHENTEAFF.

A word on this clonotype: One base away lies a much larger clone, so this may be a sequencing read error. The chain carries TRBV11-2 and TRBJ2-1; 8 nucleotides align to TRBD2. After removal of 2 bases from V and 6 bases from J, the junction contained 6 bases not matched to a gene. Germline V gene sequence: CDR1 SGHAT, CDR2 FQNNGV. This CDR3 has 15 amino acids. CDR3 residues: CASSLSAGVGNEQFF. CDR3 DNA: TGTGCCAGCAGCTTATCAGCGGGAGTGGGCAATGAGCAGTTCTTC. Supplemented by reference TRBV11-2 and TRBJ2-1, the full variable domain reads EAGVAQSPRYKIIEKRQSVAFWCNPISGHATLYWYQQILGQGPKLLIQFQNNGVVDDSQLPKDRFSAERLKGVDSTLKIQPAKLEDSAVYLCASSLSAGVGNEQFFGPGTRLTVL.

This sequence joins TRBV28 and TRBJ2-7; 10 nucleotides match TRBD1. The V segment lost 0 bases and the J segment 4 bases; nucleotides outside the gene matches: 0. Germline CDR1 and CDR2: MDHEN and SYDVKM. The CDR3 totals 14 residues. CDR3 bases: TGTGCCAGCAGTTTATGGGGACAGGGGTACGAGCAGTACTTC. It translates to CASSLWGQGYEQYF.

This clonotype was counted many times. The gene calls are TRBV29-1 and TRBJ2-5; 8 bases are a match to TRBD1. The CDR3 is 13 amino acids. In germline, CDR1 is SQVTM, CDR2 ANQGSEA. After removal of 6 bases from V and 4 bases from J, the junction contained 7 bases not matched to a gene. CDR3 loop: CSVAGTGRETQYF. CDR3 coding DNA: TGCAGCGTAGCCGGGACAGGACGAGAGACCCAGTACTTC.